The subject of this entry is one TCR beta chain. Its cognate antigen has yet to be identified. No base-level quality is on record; no much larger clone is a single base apart. TCRbeta CDR3 regions were amplified from genomic DNA by means of the immunoSEQ Assay, a bias-controlled multiplex PCR. The paper's data handling went like this. The number of nucleated cells in each sample was estimated from the amplification of reference gene primers within the assay. To quantify the absolute abundance of each unique TCRbeta CDR3 rearrangement, sequence reads were collapsed and filtered. Productive Simpson clonality was computed per sample as the square root of Simpson's diversity index over productive rearrangements. Held by TCRdb, this immuneACCESS table contains in-frame sequences only and omits some clones. Under half of the omission traces to an unresolved V gene where checked; the cause of the rest is unknown. The V and J calls and the clone size are those of that table, but D and trimming were determined from the DNA. The sample table lists 45,000 to 70,000 clones, roughly four fifths of them with a count of one. The top ten clones comprise 8.2% of the sample.

The record originates from a study of blood T cell repertoires in COVID-19 (dated by TCRdb to the early 2020s). Notes on the research overall: Collaborator samples came from the United States, Italy and Spain and covered acute and convalescent phases of COVID-19. The prospective study material was composed of cDNA or gDNA derived from T cells, B-cell-depleted T cells, or PBMCs. Deeply sampled blood TCRbeta repertoires from subjects exposed to, actively infected with, or recovered from COVID-19 were included in the dataset. The repertoires were released in a freely available public database intended as a resource for research on the immune response to SARS-CoV-2. The samples were drawn from two sources: the first 160 participants of the ongoing ImmuneRACE study, and 1,000 to 1,500 subjects contributed by 6 global collaborators. The sample metadata nearly always contained a de-identified subject ID, COVID-19 status, age in years and sex. Where available, HLA class I and class II types were taken from metadata supplied by the sample provider and were not determined by assay-based typing.

Whole blood was collected in K2EDTA tubes by collaborating institutions according to the institutions' own protocols. For TCRbeta analysis, collaborator samples were shipped as frozen whole blood, as isolated PBMCs, or as DNA extracted from either sample type. Here V drops 6 bases and J drops 11 bases, and the junction holds 5 bases not matched to any gene. The CDR3 goes from the cysteine to the phenylalanine over 13 residues. Only the CDR3 region is kept as DNA, spanning 39 bases read in frame from base 1. Paper-wide results and their limitations: Clinical and demographic metadata were provided uncurated, with the amount varying by source and participant.

This sequence was found in a woman older than 75 with acute or convalescent COVID-19. Sequencing was done on a sample of peripheral blood. The sequence joins TRBV12-3 or TRBV12-4 to TRBJ1-6, with 9 junctional bases fitting TRBD1. The CDR3 sequence is CASSRDRVPPLHF. The DNA sequence is TGTGCCAGCAGCCGGGACAGGGTCCCACCCCTCCACTTT.